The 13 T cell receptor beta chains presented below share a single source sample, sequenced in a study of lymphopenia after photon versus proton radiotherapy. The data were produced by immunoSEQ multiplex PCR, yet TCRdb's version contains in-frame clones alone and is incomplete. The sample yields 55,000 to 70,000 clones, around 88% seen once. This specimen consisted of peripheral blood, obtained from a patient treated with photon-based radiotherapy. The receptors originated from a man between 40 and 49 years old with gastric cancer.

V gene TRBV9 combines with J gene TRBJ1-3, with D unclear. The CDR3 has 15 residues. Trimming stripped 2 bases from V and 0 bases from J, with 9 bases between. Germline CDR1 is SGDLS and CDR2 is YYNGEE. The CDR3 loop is CASSVSWGSGNTIYF. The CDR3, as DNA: TGTGCCAGCAGCGTGAGTTGGGGCTCTGGAAACACCATATATTTT.

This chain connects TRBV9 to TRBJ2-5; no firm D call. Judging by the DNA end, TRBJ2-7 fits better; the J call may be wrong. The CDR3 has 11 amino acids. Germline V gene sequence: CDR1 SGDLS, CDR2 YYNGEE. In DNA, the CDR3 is TGTGCCAGCAGCGTAGGCTACGAGCAGTACTTC. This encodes CASSVGYEQYF.

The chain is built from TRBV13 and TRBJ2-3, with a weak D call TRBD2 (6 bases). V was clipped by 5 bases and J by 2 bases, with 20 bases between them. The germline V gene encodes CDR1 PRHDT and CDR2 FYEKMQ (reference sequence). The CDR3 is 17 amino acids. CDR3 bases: TGTGCCAGCAGCGGGAGGAGGGACGCCCGGGCCACAGATACGCAGTATTTT. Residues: CASSGRRDARATDTQYF.

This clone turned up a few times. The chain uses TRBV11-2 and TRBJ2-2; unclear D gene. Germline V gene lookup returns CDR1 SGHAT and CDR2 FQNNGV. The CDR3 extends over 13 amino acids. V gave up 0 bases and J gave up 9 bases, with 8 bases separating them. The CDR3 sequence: CASSLELRRELFF. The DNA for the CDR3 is TGTGCCAGCAGCTTAGAGCTTAGGCGGGAGCTGTTTTTT. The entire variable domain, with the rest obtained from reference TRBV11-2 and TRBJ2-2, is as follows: EAGVAQSPRYKIIEKRQSVAFWCNPISGHATLYWYQQILGQGPKLLIQFQNNGVVDDSQLPKDRFSAERLKGVDSTLKIQPAKLEDSAVYLCASSLELRRELFFGEGSRLTVL.

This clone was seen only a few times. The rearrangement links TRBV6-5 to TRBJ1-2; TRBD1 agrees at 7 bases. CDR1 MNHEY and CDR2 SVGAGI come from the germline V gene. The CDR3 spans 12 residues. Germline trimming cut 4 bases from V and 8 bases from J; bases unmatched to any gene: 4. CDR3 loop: CASSLQGTGYTF. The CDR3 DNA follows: TGTGCCAGCAGTTTACAGGGGACCGGCTACACCTTC.

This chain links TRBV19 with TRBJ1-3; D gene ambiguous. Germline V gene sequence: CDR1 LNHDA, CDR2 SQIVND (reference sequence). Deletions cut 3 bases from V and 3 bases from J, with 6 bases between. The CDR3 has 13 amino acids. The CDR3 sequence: CASSINGGNTIYF. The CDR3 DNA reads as TGTGCCAGTAGTATTAACGGTGGAAACACCATATATTTT.

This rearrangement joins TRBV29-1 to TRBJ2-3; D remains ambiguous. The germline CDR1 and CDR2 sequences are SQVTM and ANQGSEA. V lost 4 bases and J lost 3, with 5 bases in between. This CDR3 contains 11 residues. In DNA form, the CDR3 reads TGCAGCGTTGGGGATACAGATACGCAGTATTTT. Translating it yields CSVGDTDTQYF.

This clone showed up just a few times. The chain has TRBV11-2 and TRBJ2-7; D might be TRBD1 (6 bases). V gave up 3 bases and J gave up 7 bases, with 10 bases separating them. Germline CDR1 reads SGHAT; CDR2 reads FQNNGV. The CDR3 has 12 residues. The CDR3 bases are TGTGCCAGCAGCTTGGGCAGGGGAGAGCAGTACTTC. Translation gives CASSLGRGEQYF.

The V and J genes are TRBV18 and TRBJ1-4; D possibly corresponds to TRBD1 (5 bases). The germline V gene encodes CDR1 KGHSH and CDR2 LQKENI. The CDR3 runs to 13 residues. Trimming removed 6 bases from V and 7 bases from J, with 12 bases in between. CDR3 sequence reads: CASSLGETEKLFF. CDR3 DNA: TGTGCCAGCTCCCTGGGGGAGACTGAAAAACTGTTTTTT.

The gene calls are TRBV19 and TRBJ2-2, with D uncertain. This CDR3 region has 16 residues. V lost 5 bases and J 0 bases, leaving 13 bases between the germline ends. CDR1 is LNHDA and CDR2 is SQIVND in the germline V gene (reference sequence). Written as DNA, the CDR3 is TGTGCCAGTAGTCCAGCCGCCGACCCGAACACCGGGGAGCTGTTTTTT. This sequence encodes CASSPAADPNTGELFF.

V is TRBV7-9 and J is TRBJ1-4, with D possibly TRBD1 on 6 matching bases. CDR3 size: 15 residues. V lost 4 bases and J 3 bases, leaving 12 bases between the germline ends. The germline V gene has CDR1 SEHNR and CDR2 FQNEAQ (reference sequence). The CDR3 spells CASSSKQGANEKLFF. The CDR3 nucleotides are TGTGCCAGCAGCTCAAAACAGGGAGCTAATGAAAAACTGTTTTTT.

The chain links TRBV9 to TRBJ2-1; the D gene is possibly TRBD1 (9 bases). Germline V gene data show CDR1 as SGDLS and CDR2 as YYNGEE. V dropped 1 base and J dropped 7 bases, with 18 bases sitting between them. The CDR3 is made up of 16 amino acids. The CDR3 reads CASSVSGTGTRNEQFF. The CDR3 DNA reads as TGTGCCAGCAGCGTATCCGGGACAGGGACTAGAAATGAGCAGTTCTTC.

DNA of the CDR3: TGTGCCAGCTGCCGGGACAGCAACTACGAGCAGTACTTC. Its translation: CASCRDSNYEQYF. V is TRBV6-1 and J is TRBJ2-7; TRBD1 aligns across 7 bases. The CDR3 spans 13 residues. Germline loops: CDR1 MNHNS, CDR2 SASEGT. V lost 8 bases, J lost 3 bases, and 7 bases stayed unmatched.